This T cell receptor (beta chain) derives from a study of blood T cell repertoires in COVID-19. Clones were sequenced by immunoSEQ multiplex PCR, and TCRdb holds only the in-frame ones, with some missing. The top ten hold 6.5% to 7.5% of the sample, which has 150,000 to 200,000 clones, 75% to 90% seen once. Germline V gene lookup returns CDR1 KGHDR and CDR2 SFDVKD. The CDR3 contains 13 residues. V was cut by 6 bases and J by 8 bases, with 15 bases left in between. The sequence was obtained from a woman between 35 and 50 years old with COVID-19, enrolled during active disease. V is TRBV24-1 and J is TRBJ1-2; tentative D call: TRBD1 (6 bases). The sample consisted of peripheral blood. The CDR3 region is CATSPDRTRGYTF. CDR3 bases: TGTGCCACCAGTCCTGACAGGACAAGGGGCTACACCTTC.